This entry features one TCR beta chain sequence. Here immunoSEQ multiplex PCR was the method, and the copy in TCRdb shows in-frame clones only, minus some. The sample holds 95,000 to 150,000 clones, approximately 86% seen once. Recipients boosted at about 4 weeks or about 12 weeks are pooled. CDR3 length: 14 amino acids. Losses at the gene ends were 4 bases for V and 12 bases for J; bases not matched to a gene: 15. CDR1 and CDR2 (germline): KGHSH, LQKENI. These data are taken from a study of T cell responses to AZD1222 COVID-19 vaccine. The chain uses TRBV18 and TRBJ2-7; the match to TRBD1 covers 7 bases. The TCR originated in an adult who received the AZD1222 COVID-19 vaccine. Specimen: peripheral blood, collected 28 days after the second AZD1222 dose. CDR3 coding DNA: TGTGCCAGCTCACAGAATACAGACCGGGACAGACCGTACTTC. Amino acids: CASSQNTDRDRPYF.